The following is a TCR beta chain sequence with its context. The antigen is undetermined. The record originates from a study of siplizumab effects on memory and regulatory T cells. Regarding the study as a whole: Whether the proliferating Tregs (from siplizumab cultures) were suppressive was not confirmed. Naive T cells were seemingly more diverse than memory cells, and major contributions to the alloresponse seemed to be made by them.

The method was immunoSEQ multiplex PCR; TCRdb's version includes in-frame clones alone and lacks a portion of them. The table lists around 110,000 clones, roughly 94% of them singletons. V shed 4 bases and J shed 0 bases, with 16 bases lying between them. The CDR3 runs 17 residues. CDR1 is KGHSH and CDR2 is LQKENI in the germline V gene. The TCR originated in a human donor in good health. Sequenced sample: non-Treg CD4+ T cells sorted from blood. The V and J genes are TRBV18 and TRBJ1-3; no firm D call. CDR3: CASSLGRSPLSGNTIYF. In nucleotides, the CDR3 is TGTGCCAGCTCACTCGGACGGAGCCCCCTCTCTGGAAACACCATATATTTT.